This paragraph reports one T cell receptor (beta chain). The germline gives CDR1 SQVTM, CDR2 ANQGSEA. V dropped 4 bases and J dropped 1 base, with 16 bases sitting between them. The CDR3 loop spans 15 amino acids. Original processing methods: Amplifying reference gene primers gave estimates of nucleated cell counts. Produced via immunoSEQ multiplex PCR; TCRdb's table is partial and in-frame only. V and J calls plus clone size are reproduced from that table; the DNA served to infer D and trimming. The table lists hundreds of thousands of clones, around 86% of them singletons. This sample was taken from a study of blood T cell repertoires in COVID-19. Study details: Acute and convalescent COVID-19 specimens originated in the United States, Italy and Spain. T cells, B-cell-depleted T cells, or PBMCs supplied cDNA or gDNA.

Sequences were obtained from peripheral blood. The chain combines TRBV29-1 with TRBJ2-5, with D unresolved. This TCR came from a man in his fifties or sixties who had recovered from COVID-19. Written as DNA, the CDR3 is TGCAGCGTTGCTCCGCGTCCTAATACCCAAGAGACCCAGTACTTC. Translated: CSVAPRPNTQETQYF. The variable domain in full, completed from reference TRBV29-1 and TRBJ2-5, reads SAVISQKPSRDICQRGTSLTIQCQVDSQVTMMFWYRQQPGQSLTLIATANQGSEATYESGFVIDKFPISRPNLTFSTLTVSNMSPEDSSIYLCSVAPRPNTQETQYFGPGTRLLVL.